This TCR beta chain was profiled in a study of shared clonotypes between healthy human individuals. As to this clone: What it recognizes is unknown.

Cells designated naive CD8 were CD45RO-negative and were positively selected for CCR7, with terminally differentiated effector memory CD45RA+ cells excluded. The healthy adult donors were HIV-negative and reported no recent acute infections or vaccinations. Deep-level running was used for the assay. Some clones are missing from TCRdb's copy, which holds only in-frame ones; the method was immunoSEQ multiplex PCR. Of around 550,000 clones in the sample, approximately 95% were seen once. Findings and caveats of the study: Donor scarcity curtailed the genetic and exposure-history diversity represented herein. It was the non-shared clonotypes that had lower generation probabilities than clonotypes shared by all four donors.

V shed 1 base and J shed 3 bases, with 11 bases lying between them. This CDR3 region has 14 residues. Per the germline V gene, CDR1 is SGHKS and CDR2 is YYEKEE (reference sequence). The sequencing input was naive CD8+ T cells sorted from blood. V usage is TRBV5-5 and J usage is TRBJ2-7, with D possibly TRBD2 on 6 matching bases. The sequence was obtained from a woman aged 25-40 years in good health. The CDR3 here is CASSLSEGLYEQYF. Written as DNA, the CDR3 is TGTGCCAGCAGCTTGTCGGAGGGTCTCTACGAGCAGTACTTC.